Below are 32 T cell receptor beta chains sequenced from a single sample in a study of blood T cell repertoires in COVID-19. TCRdb's table, derived via immunoSEQ multiplex PCR, lists solely in-frame clones and lacks some. Of about 350,000 clones in the sample, approximately 87% were seen once. The specimen was peripheral blood. These receptors were obtained from a woman aged 45-65 years with COVID-19, enrolled during active disease.

The rearrangement uses TRBV7-2 and TRBJ2-2; the match to TRBD2 covers 11 bases. The CDR3 has 17 amino acids. Germline V gives CDR1 SGHTA, CDR2 FQGNSA. With 5 bases clipped from V and 2 bases from J, the junction kept 7 bases outside the gene matches. CDR3 region: CASSQPGLADNTGELFF. As DNA, the CDR3 is TGTGCCAGCAGCCAGCCGGGACTAGCGGACAACACCGGGGAGCTGTTTTTT.

The V and J genes are TRBV6-2 or TRBV6-3 and TRBJ2-5, with 8 bases that match TRBD1. The trim removed 2 bases at V and 4 bases at J, leaving 6 bases unmatched. CDR1 and CDR2 (germline): MNHEY, SVGEGT. The CDR3 runs to 15 residues. CDR3 nucleotide sequence: TGTGCCAGCAGTTACATCCAGGGGGCCGGAGAGACCCAGTACTTC. Residues: CASSYIQGAGETQYF.

The rearrangement uses TRBV18 and TRBJ1-2; D unresolved. Per the germline V gene, CDR1 is KGHSH and CDR2 is LQKENI. CDR3 length: 15 residues. Trimming left V 3 bases short and J 8 bases short, with 19 bases between. CDR3 bases: TGTGCCAGCTCACCCGAAATAGACAACAGTGAGGGCTACACCTTC. The encoded protein is CASSPEIDNSEGYTF.

V and J are TRBV18 and TRBJ2-5, with 14 bases identical to TRBD2. V trimming: 5 bases; J trimming: 5 bases; junction bases outside the gene matches: 4. The CDR3 spans 15 residues. The germline CDR1 and CDR2 sequences are KGHSH and LQKENI. Here the CDR3 DNA reads TGTGCCAGCTCAACCGGGACTAGCGGGAGCGAGACCCAGTACTTC. Its translation is CASSTGTSGSETQYF.

This clone turned up a few times. The chain joins TRBV19 to TRBJ1-1, with TRBD1 identical over 9 bases. J was trimmed by 3 bases and V by 4 bases; bases with no gene match: 6. The CDR3 runs 15 residues. CDR1 LNHDA and CDR2 SQIVND come from the germline V gene (reference sequence). CDR3 sequence (DNA): TGTGCCAGTAGTAGATTCGGGACAGGGTACACTGAAGCTTTCTTT. This translates into CASSRFGTGYTEAFF.

In this sample, this clone turned up once. V usage is TRBV19 and J usage is TRBJ2-7, with D possibly matching TRBD2 (6 bases). This CDR3 is 15 amino acids long. Trimming removed 2 bases at V and 6 bases at J, with 17 bases between. Germline CDR1 LNHDA, CDR2 SQIVND (reference sequence). CDR3 protein: CASSISRLGGSEQYF. The CDR3 DNA reads TGTGCCAGTAGTATAAGCCGTTTGGGGGGATCCGAGCAGTACTTC.

The chain has TRBV9 and TRBJ1-4, with a weak D call TRBD1 (6 bases). This CDR3 contains 15 residues. V lost 0 bases and J lost 4, with 10 bases in between. Germline CDR1 and CDR2: SGDLS and YYNGEE. The CDR3 bases are TGTGCCAGCAGCGTAGAGGCAGGGGTTAATGAAAAACTGTTTTTT. This encodes CASSVEAGVNEKLFF.

V gene TRBV11-3 combines with J gene TRBJ1-1; 7 nucleotides match TRBD1. The CDR3 is made up of 12 amino acids. Trimming took 3 bases from V and 10 from J; bases not matched to a gene: 5. Per germline, CDR1 SGHNT and CDR2 YENEEA. Written as DNA, the CDR3 is TGTGCCAGCAGCTTGGACAGGAAGAGAGCTTTCTTT. Translating it yields CASSLDRKRAFF.

This chain connects TRBV7-2 to TRBJ2-7, with TRBD1 identical over 9 bases. Germline lookup yields CDR1 SGHTA and CDR2 FQGNSA. There are 16 residues in the CDR3. The V gene end was trimmed by 5 bases and the J gene end by 6 bases; junction bases not matched to a gene: 14. CDR3 nucleotide sequence: TGTGCCAGCAGCCGGGGGGCCGGGACAGGGTCCCCCGAGCAGTACTTC. Translating it yields CASSRGAGTGSPEQYF.

V gene TRBV2 combines with J gene TRBJ2-5, with 11 bases aligning to TRBD2. Germline-derived CDR1 and CDR2 are SNHLY and FYNNEI. The ends lost 6 bases at V and 2 bases at J; junction bases unmatched: 8. CDR3 length: 16 amino acids. The CDR3 loop is CASSPSSGRVQETQYF. CDR3 DNA sequence: TGTGCCAGCAGCCCCAGTAGCGGGAGGGTACAAGAGACCCAGTACTTC.

The chain couples TRBV6-6 to TRBJ1-1; 7 nucleotides align to TRBD1. J lost 1 base, V lost 5 bases, and 7 bases had no gene match. The CDR3 totals 15 residues. In germline, CDR1 is MNHNY, CDR2 SVGAGI (reference sequence). This CDR3 is CASSRQGRSNTEAFF. CDR3 DNA sequence: TGTGCCAGCAGTAGACAGGGAAGATCGAACACTGAAGCTTTCTTT.

This chain links TRBV5-1 with TRBJ2-1, with 8 positions matching TRBD1. CDR1 is SGHRS, CDR2 YFSETQ, per germline. This CDR3 comprises 16 residues. J gave up 0 bases and V 4 bases, and 6 bases lay outside the gene matches. CDR3 sequence reads: CASSGRQGSSYNEQFF. CDR3 nucleotide sequence: TGCGCCAGCAGCGGCCGACAGGGGAGCTCCTACAATGAGCAGTTCTTC.

The rearrangement uses TRBV6-5 and TRBJ2-6; D unresolved. The CDR3 length is 14 residues. Deletions cut 0 bases from V and 7 bases from J, with 7 bases between. CDR1 is MNHEY, CDR2 SVGAGI, per germline. CDR3 residues: CASSYSFLANVLTF. The DNA of the CDR3 is TGTGCCAGCAGTTACTCGTTCCTCGCCAACGTCCTGACTTTC.

This clone has a handful of counts. CDR3 sequence reads: CARTSGTGTDTQYF. Written as DNA, the CDR3 is TGTGCGCGGACTAGCGGGACGGGAACAGATACGCAGTATTTT. This chain uses TRBV30 with TRBJ2-3; 12 nucleotides agree with TRBD2. The CDR3 consists of 14 residues. Germline V gene data show CDR1 as GTSNPN and CDR2 as SVGIG (reference sequence).

CDR3 amino acids: CSVGGGQGANTQYF. CDR3 DNA: TGCAGCGTGGGAGGGGGACAGGGGGCTAATACGCAGTATTTT. The V call is TRBV29-1, the J call TRBJ2-3; 12 bases are a match to TRBD1. The CDR3 consists of 14 residues. V gave up 6 bases and J gave up 7 bases; unmatched junction bases: 8. Germline V lookup: CDR1 SQVTM, CDR2 ANQGSEA.

A remark on this clone: This same CDR3 is encoded by further DNA sequences in the sample. The CDR3 here is CASSVGQGYNEQFF. The CDR3 DNA reads TGTGCCAGCAGCGTTGGACAGGGTTACAATGAGCAGTTCTTC. The chain carries TRBV9 and TRBJ2-1, with TRBD1 matching 8 bases. The CDR3 length is 14 residues. Unmatched junction bases numbered 2, after V lost 2 bases and J lost 4 bases. Germline V lookup: CDR1 SGDLS, CDR2 YYNGEE.

V gene TRBV5-4 combines with J gene TRBJ2-1; 10 bases align to TRBD2. The CDR3 is made up of 16 amino acids. V trimming: 5 bases; J trimming: 4 bases; junction bases outside the gene matches: 9. In germline, CDR1 is SGHNT, CDR2 YYREEE (reference sequence). In nucleotides, the CDR3 is TGTGCCAGCAGTAGCACTAGCGGGACAAAATACAATGAGCAGTTCTTC. It specifies CASSSTSGTKYNEQFF.

The chain uses TRBV7-2 and TRBJ1-4; D possibly corresponds to TRBD1 (5 bases). Germline lookup yields CDR1 SGHTA and CDR2 FQGNSA. With 5 bases removed from V and 8 bases from J, the gap between germline ends came to 18 bases. There are 15 residues in the CDR3. CDR3 nucleotides: TGTGCCAGCAGCCAAACTGGCAGGGTTAAAGAAAAACTGTTTTTT. It translates to CASSQTGRVKEKLFF.

This clone appeared once. V and J are TRBV27 and TRBJ1-2; D possibly corresponds to TRBD1 (6 bases). The CDR3 runs to 14 residues. Germline-derived CDR1 and CDR2 are MNHEY and SMNVEV (reference sequence). V was pared by 5 bases and J by 1 base, with 11 bases between. The chain's CDR3 is CASSRNRVNYGYTF. CDR3 nucleotides: TGTGCCAGCAGTCGTAACAGGGTTAACTATGGCTACACCTTC.

The V gene is TRBV6-5, the J gene TRBJ1-4; 7 bases line up with TRBD1. The CDR3 has 14 amino acids. Germline assignment: CDR1 MNHEY and CDR2 SVGAGI. V lost 5 bases, J lost 7 bases, and 7 bases stayed unmatched. The DNA for the CDR3 is TGTGCCAGCAGTCGACAGGGTGGCGCTGAAAAACTGTTTTTT. Protein sequence: CASSRQGGAEKLFF.

The chain has TRBV30 and TRBJ2-4; 9 bases line up with TRBD2. Trimming took 5 bases from V and 3 from J; bases not matched to a gene: 11. The CDR3 sequence is 16 residues long. Germline V lookup: CDR1 GTSNPN, CDR2 SVGIG (reference sequence). CDR3 bases: TGTGCCTGGGGGAAGTTAGCGGGAGAGGGCAAAAACATTCAGTACTTC. This translates into CAWGKLAGEGKNIQYF. Variable domain in full (rest from reference TRBV30 and TRBJ2-4): SQTIHQWPATLVQPVGSPLSLECTVEGTSNPNLYWYRQAAGRGLQLLFYSVGIGQISSEVPQNLSASRPQDRQFILSSKKLLLSDSGFYLCAWGKLAGEGKNIQYFGAGTRLSVL.

The chain joins TRBV19 to TRBJ2-1; 9 bases are shared with TRBD2. The CDR3 is 14 amino acids. V gave up 1 base and J gave up 8 bases; unmatched junction bases: 3. CDR1 and CDR2 from the germline V gene are LNHDA and SQIVND (reference sequence). CDR3 region: CASSIVAGADEQFF. CDR3 sequence (DNA): TGTGCCAGTAGTATAGTAGCGGGGGCGGATGAGCAGTTCTTC.

J is TRBJ2-6 and V is TRBV18; 7 bases are a match to TRBD1. Per germline, CDR1 KGHSH and CDR2 LQKENI. V was pared by 3 bases and J by 1 base, with 12 bases of the junction left unmatched. This CDR3 contains 19 residues. The CDR3 region has the DNA TGTGCCAGCTCACCGCTGACCGGGACAGTATTGTCTGGGGCCAACGTCCTGACTTTC. This codes for CASSPLTGTVLSGANVLTF.

The rearrangement links TRBV3-1 (or the pseudogene TRBV3-2) to TRBJ1-6, with unresolved D. From germline, CDR1 is LGHDT and CDR2 YNNKEL (reference sequence). V lost 6 bases and J lost 17, with 17 bases in between. The CDR3 covers 12 residues. The CDR3 DNA follows: TGTGCCAGCAGTCAACACGGACTGGTCTTCCACTTT. Its translation is CASSQHGLVFHF.

J is TRBJ2-1 and V is TRBV5-1; maybe TRBD1 (6 bases). There are 15 residues in the CDR3. Germline V CDR1 and CDR2: SGHRS, YFSETQ. V shed 4 bases and J shed 4 bases, with 15 bases lying between them. This chain's CDR3 is CASSQGPVGYNEQFF. The CDR3 bases are TGCGCCAGCAGCCAGGGGCCAGTCGGTTACAATGAGCAGTTCTTC.

The V gene is TRBV6-1, the J gene TRBJ2-5; D may be TRBD1 (6 bases). Germline-derived CDR1 and CDR2 are MNHNS and SASEGT. V was shortened by 0 bases and J by 0 bases, with 11 bases between the two germline ends. CDR3 size: 16 residues. The CDR3 bases are TGTGCCAGCAGTGAAGCCTTGACAGGCAACCAAGAGACCCAGTACTTC. It codes for CASSEALTGNQETQYF.

The chain employs TRBV7-9 and TRBJ2-1, with 11 bases fitting TRBD2. Germline V lookup: CDR1 SEHNR, CDR2 FQNEAQ (reference sequence). Trimming at V came to 1 base and at J to 4 bases, leaving 12 bases not matched to a gene. The CDR3 length is 19 residues. CDR3: CASSLEGFAGLAVYNEQFF. The CDR3 nucleotides are TGTGCCAGCAGCTTAGAAGGATTTGCGGGACTAGCGGTTTACAATGAGCAGTTCTTC. The variable domain in full, completed from reference TRBV7-9 and TRBJ2-1, reads DTGVSQNPRHKITKRGQNVTFRCDPISEHNRLYWYRQTLGQGPEFLTYFQNEAQLEKSRLLSDRFSAERPKGSFSTLEIQRTEQGDSAMYLCASSLEGFAGLAVYNEQFFGPGTRLTVL.

CDR3 residues: CASSLGTPSNQPQHF. CDR3 coding DNA: TGTGCCAGCAGCTTAGGGACACCTAGCAATCAGCCCCAGCATTTT. V is TRBV5-6 and J is TRBJ1-5; D is perhaps TRBD1 (6 bases). Trimming stripped 2 bases from V and 0 bases from J, with 9 bases between. The length of the CDR3 is 15 residues. Germline values: CDR1 SGHDT, CDR2 YYEEEE.

The genes are TRBV6-5 and TRBJ1-2; tentatively, D is TRBD1 (5 bases). Between the trimmed V and J ends, which lost 6 bases and 7 bases, there was a span of 21 bases. The CDR3 has 15 residues. CDR1 MNHEY and CDR2 SVGAGI come from the germline V gene. CDR3 residues: CASREGPGLRGGYTF. The CDR3 DNA sequence: TGTGCCAGCAGGGAGGGGCCGGGATTGAGGGGTGGCTACACCTTC.

The rearrangement links TRBV7-9 to TRBJ2-2; 8 bases line up with TRBD1. This CDR3 contains 15 residues. Trimming at V came to 4 bases and at J to 5 bases, leaving 6 bases not matched to a gene. CDR1 and CDR2 (germline): SEHNR, FQNEAQ (reference sequence). The CDR3 loop is CASSSQGARTGELFF. CDR3 DNA: TGTGCCAGCAGCTCTCAGGGGGCGCGGACCGGGGAGCTGTTTTTT.

CDR3 sequence: CASRRDTPGRETQYF. CDR3 DNA sequence: TGTGCCAGCAGAAGAGACACCCCCGGTAGAGAGACCCAGTACTTC. The V gene is TRBV25-1, the J gene TRBJ2-5; D is ambiguous. Germline V lookup: CDR1 MGHDK, CDR2 SYGVNS. Between the trimmed V and J ends, which lost 6 bases and 4 bases, there was a span of 18 bases. The CDR3 length is 15 residues.

This clone was seen more than once but under ten times. The CDR3 reads CASSQVAGRYNEQFF. In DNA form, the CDR3 reads TGCGCCAGCAGCCAAGTGGCCGGGAGGTACAATGAGCAGTTCTTC. This chain uses TRBV4-1 with TRBJ2-1; 7 bases match TRBD2. The ends lost 1 base at V and 4 bases at J; junction bases unmatched: 4. The CDR3 has 15 residues. CDR1 and CDR2 (germline): MGHRA, YSYEKL.